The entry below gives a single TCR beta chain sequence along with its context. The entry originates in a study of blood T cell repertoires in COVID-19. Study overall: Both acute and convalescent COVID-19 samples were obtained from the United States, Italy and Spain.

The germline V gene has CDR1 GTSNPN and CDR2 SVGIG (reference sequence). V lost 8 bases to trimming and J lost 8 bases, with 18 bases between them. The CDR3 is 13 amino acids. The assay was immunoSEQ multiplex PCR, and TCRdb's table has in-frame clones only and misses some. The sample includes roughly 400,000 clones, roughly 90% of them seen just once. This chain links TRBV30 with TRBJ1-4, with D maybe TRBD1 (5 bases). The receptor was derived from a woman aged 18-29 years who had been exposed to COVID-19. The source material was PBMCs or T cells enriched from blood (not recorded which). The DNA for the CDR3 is TGTGCCGGCGACCAGGGAGGGGACGAAAAACTGTTTTTT. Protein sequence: CAGDQGGDEKLFF.